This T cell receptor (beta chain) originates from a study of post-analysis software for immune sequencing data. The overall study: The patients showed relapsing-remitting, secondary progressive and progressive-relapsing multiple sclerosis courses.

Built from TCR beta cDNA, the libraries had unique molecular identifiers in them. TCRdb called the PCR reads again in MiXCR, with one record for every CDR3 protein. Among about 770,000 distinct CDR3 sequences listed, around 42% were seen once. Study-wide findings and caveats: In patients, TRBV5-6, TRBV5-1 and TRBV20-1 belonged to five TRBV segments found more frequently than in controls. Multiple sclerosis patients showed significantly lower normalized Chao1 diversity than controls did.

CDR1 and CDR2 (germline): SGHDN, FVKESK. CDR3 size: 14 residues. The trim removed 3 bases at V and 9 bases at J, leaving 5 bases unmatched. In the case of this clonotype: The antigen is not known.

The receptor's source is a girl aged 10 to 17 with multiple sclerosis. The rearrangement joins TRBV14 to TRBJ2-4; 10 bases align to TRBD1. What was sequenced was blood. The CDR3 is CASSHPRDRGIQYF. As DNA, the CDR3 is TGTGCCAGCAGCCACCCGCGGGACAGGGGCATTCAGTACTTC.